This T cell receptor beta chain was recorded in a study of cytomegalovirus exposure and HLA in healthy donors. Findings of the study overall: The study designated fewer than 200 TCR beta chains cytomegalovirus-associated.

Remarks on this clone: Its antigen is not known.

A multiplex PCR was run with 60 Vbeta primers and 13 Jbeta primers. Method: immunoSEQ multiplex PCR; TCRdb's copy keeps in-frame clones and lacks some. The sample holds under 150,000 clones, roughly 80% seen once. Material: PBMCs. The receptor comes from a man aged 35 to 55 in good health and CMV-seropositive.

The CDR3: CASSLNIQETQYF. The CDR3 DNA is TGTGCCAGCAGCTTAAATATCCAAGAGACCCAGTACTTC. V and J are TRBV11-2 and TRBJ2-5; D not resolved. CDR1 is SGHAT and CDR2 is FQNNGV in the germline V gene. The CDR3 extends over 13 amino acids. V lost 2 bases and J lost 1, with 5 bases in between.